Listed below are T cell receptor beta chains from one sample, sequenced in a study of shared clonotypes between healthy human individuals. The repertoire was sequenced with immunoSEQ multiplex PCR; TCRdb's copy has only in-frame clones and lacks some. This table holds some 1 million clones, around four fifths found once. The source material was memory CD4+ T cells sorted from blood. The receptors shown here come from a man younger than 35 in good health. The CDR3 runs from the conserved cysteine through the conserved F or W. Fields, in order: CDR3 DNA, CDR3 protein, V gene, D gene, J gene, clone size. A D gene is named only where the DNA matches it firmly. Size values are once, few and many counts, or a class for expanded clones, and some rows have none.

DNA: TGTGCCAGCAGCTTAGCGCAGCGTGGAACCTACGAGCAGTACTTC; CDR3: CASSLAQRGTYEQYF; V: TRBV7-2; D: NA; J: TRBJ2-7; size: NA
DNA: TGTGCCAGCAGTGAAGCTTTGTCAGGGTCTGGGGAGCTGTTTTTT; CDR3: CASSEALSGSGELFF; V: TRBV2; D: NA; J: TRBJ2-2; size: few
DNA: TGCGCCAGCAGTGAGCTCACTAGCGGGGGCAAGGATGAGCAGTTCTTC; CDR3: CASSELTSGGKDEQFF; V: TRBV10-1; D: TRBD2; J: TRBJ2-1; size: NA
DNA: TGTGCCAGCAGGATGGGGACTACCACAGATACGCAGTATTTT; CDR3: CASRMGTTTDTQYF; V: TRBV9; D: TRBD2; J: TRBJ2-3; size: NA
DNA: TGTGCCAGCAGTATGGGGACAGTTAACACCGGGGAGCTGTTTTTT; CDR3: CASSMGTVNTGELFF; V: TRBV5-4; D: TRBD1; J: TRBJ2-2; size: NA
DNA: TGTGCCAGCAGTATGGAGCAGGGGGCGCCGGAGACCCAGTACTTC; CDR3: CASSMEQGAPETQYF; V: TRBV6-1; D: TRBD1; J: TRBJ2-5; size: NA
DNA: TGTGCCAGCGGGCCACATGGAGAGACCCAGTACTTC; CDR3: CASGPHGETQYF; V: TRBV16; D: NA; J: TRBJ2-5; size: NA
DNA: TGTGCCAGCAGCTTGGACTGGGATCTAGAGACCCAGTACTTC; CDR3: CASSLDWDLETQYF; V: TRBV5-5; D: NA; J: TRBJ2-5; size: NA
DNA: TGTGCCAGCAGCGTCGGGACAACCACCGGGGAGCTGTTTTTT; CDR3: CASSVGTTTGELFF; V: TRBV5-4; D: NA; J: TRBJ2-2; size: NA
DNA: TGTGCCAGCGGATTTGACACTTATACGCAGTATTTT; CDR3: CASGFDTYTQYF; V: TRBV5-4; D: NA; J: TRBJ2-3; size: few
DNA: TGTGCCAGTAGTATTGGGATCGGGGGCATCTACGAGCAGTACTTC; CDR3: CASSIGIGGIYEQYF; V: TRBV19; D: NA; J: TRBJ2-7; size: NA
DNA: TGTGCCAGCAGTTACTCGTGGGCAGGGGACACAGATACGCAGTATTTT; CDR3: CASSYSWAGDTDTQYF; V: TRBV6-5; D: NA; J: TRBJ2-3; size: many
DNA: TGTGCCAGCAGTCCTCGACAGGCTGGAAACACCATATATTTT; CDR3: CASSPRQAGNTIYF; V: TRBV6-5; D: NA; J: TRBJ1-3; size: NA
DNA: TGTGCCAGCAGGGTAGACAGGGCCACCGGGGAGCTGTTTTTT; CDR3: CASRVDRATGELFF; V: TRBV5-4; D: TRBD1; J: TRBJ2-2; size: many
DNA: TGTGCCAGCAGCGTAGGTTTCGGGGGAAGCTCCTACAATGAGCAGTTCTTC; CDR3: CASSVGFGGSSYNEQFF; V: TRBV9; D: NA; J: TRBJ2-1; size: NA
DNA: TGTGCCAGCAGTGCAGGGAACACCGGGGAGCTGTTTTTT; CDR3: CASSAGNTGELFF; V: TRBV2; D: NA; J: TRBJ2-2; size: NA
DNA: TGTGCCAGCAGCTTAGAAGGGACAGGGATCCATGAGCAGTTCTTC; CDR3: CASSLEGTGIHEQFF; V: TRBV11-3; D: TRBD1; J: TRBJ2-1; size: NA
DNA: TGTGCCAGCAGCCCTAGACAGAACACAGATACGCAGTATTTT; CDR3: CASSPRQNTDTQYF; V: TRBV7-6; D: NA; J: TRBJ2-3; size: once
DNA: TGCGCCAGCAGACCGTCCAGGGGCGCGACAGATACGCAGTATTTT; CDR3: CASRPSRGATDTQYF; V: TRBV4-1; D: NA; J: TRBJ2-3; size: once
DNA: TGTGCCAGTAGTACCTCCGGGACAGGGGCCAGGGAGCAGTACTTC; CDR3: CASSTSGTGAREQYF; V: TRBV19; D: TRBD1; J: TRBJ2-7; size: NA
DNA: TGTGCCAGCAGTGACCACGGGAGCTCCTACAATGAGCAGTTCTTC; CDR3: CASSDHGSSYNEQFF; V: TRBV9; D: NA; J: TRBJ2-1; size: NA
DNA: TGTGCCACGCCCCCGGAGACTAACCCTCAGGGCACTGAAGCTTTCTTT; CDR3: CATPPETNPQGTEAFF; V: TRBV7-9; D: NA; J: TRBJ1-1; size: NA
DNA: TGTGCCTGCGCGACAGGCCGTAACACTGAAGCTTTCTTT; CDR3: CACATGRNTEAFF; V: TRBV30; D: NA; J: TRBJ1-1; size: few
DNA: TGCGCCAGCAGCCCTACCGCCAGTGGCTACACCTTC; CDR3: CASSPTASGYTF; V: TRBV5-1; D: NA; J: TRBJ1-2; size: NA
DNA: TGTGCCAGCAGCTTTTCGATCCAAGAGACCCAGTACTTC; CDR3: CASSFSIQETQYF; V: TRBV7-8; D: NA; J: TRBJ2-5; size: NA
DNA: TGTGCCAGCAGCGTGGTACCTAGCGGCGTTTACAATGAGCAGTTCTTC; CDR3: CASSVVPSGVYNEQFF; V: TRBV9; D: TRBD2; J: TRBJ2-1; size: NA
DNA: TGTGCCAGCATCATGGGACTAGCGGGACCCAATGAGCAGTTCTTC; CDR3: CASIMGLAGPNEQFF; V: TRBV2; D: TRBD2; J: TRBJ2-1; size: NA
DNA: TGTGCCGGGAGAGGGACTAGCGGGGGCCCTGGGAACACCGGGGAGCTGTTTTTT; CDR3: CAGRGTSGGPGNTGELFF; V: TRBV30; D: TRBD2; J: TRBJ2-2; size: NA
DNA: TGTGCCAGCAGGACTAGCGGGTCCTACGAGCAGTACTTC; CDR3: CASRTSGSYEQYF; V: TRBV28; D: TRBD2; J: TRBJ2-7; size: NA
DNA: TGCAGTGCTGGGGGAAACTACGAGCAGTACTTC; CDR3: CSAGGNYEQYF; V: TRBV20-1; D: NA; J: TRBJ2-7; size: NA
DNA: TGTGCCAGCAGCCCGGGGGGACCGATCCTTAATTCACCCCTCCACTTT; CDR3: CASSPGGPILNSPLHF; V: TRBV5-6; D: NA; J: TRBJ1-6; size: once
DNA: TGTGCCAGCTTTCAGGAACCGGTGAGGTACACCTTC; CDR3: CASFQEPVRYTF; V: TRBV2; D: NA; J: TRBJ1-2; size: NA
DNA: TGCGCCAGCAGCCAAGGGAGGACTAGCGGGACCCGGTACCAAGAGACCCAGTACTTC; CDR3: CASSQGRTSGTRYQETQYF; V: TRBV4-1; D: TRBD2; J: TRBJ2-5; size: few
DNA: TGTGCCAGTAGTTACAGGGTTTGGACTGAAGCTTTCTTT; CDR3: CASSYRVWTEAFF; V: TRBV19; D: NA; J: TRBJ1-1; size: few
DNA: TGTGCCTGGAGTAAAGGGACACGCTATGGCTACACCTTC; CDR3: CAWSKGTRYGYTF; V: TRBV30; D: NA; J: TRBJ1-2; size: few
DNA: TGCGCCAGCAGCTTGGATAGCGGGGGGAACACAGATACGCAGTATTTT; CDR3: CASSLDSGGNTDTQYF; V: TRBV5-1; D: TRBD2; J: TRBJ2-3; size: NA
DNA: TGTGCCAGCAGTTACGACAGATCTGGAAACACCATATATTTT; CDR3: CASSYDRSGNTIYF; V: TRBV6-5; D: NA; J: TRBJ1-3; size: NA
DNA: TGTGCCAGCAGTTTGGGCCATTCGGGCACTGAAGCTTTCTTT; CDR3: CASSLGHSGTEAFF; V: TRBV28; D: NA; J: TRBJ1-1; size: NA
DNA: TGTGCCAGCAGTGGAACAGGGAGGCAGTTCCATGGGGAAAAACTGTTTTTT; CDR3: CASSGTGRQFHGEKLFF; V: TRBV6-1; D: NA; J: TRBJ1-4; size: NA
DNA: TGCGCCAGCAGCTTGGGAGGGGCTGTAGACTATGGCTACACCTTC; CDR3: CASSLGGAVDYGYTF; V: TRBV5-1; D: NA; J: TRBJ1-2; size: many
DNA: TGTGCCAGCAGCTTACGATCGGGATCGAGCTCCTACGAGCAGTACTTC; CDR3: CASSLRSGSSSYEQYF; V: TRBV11-2; D: NA; J: TRBJ2-7; size: NA
DNA: TGTGCCAGCAGTTTGGAGGGCACAGATACGCAGTATTTT; CDR3: CASSLEGTDTQYF; V: TRBV27; D: NA; J: TRBJ2-3; size: NA
DNA: TGTGCCAGCAGCTTTCGATTCACGAGCTCCTACAATGAGCAGTTCTTC; CDR3: CASSFRFTSSYNEQFF; V: TRBV13; D: NA; J: TRBJ2-1; size: NA
DNA: TGTGCCAGCAGTTTAGTGGTGGGGAGGGGGCTGATCACTGAAGCTTTCTTT; CDR3: CASSLVVGRGLITEAFF; V: TRBV28; D: TRBD1; J: TRBJ1-1; size: NA
DNA: TGTGCCAACAGCTCGGTAGGACTAGCGGGAACAGATACGCAGTATTTT; CDR3: CANSSVGLAGTDTQYF; V: TRBV7-8; D: TRBD2; J: TRBJ2-3; size: NA
DNA: TGTGCCAGCAGCCGGGCAGGGGGCGAAGGAAACACCATATATTTT; CDR3: CASSRAGGEGNTIYF; V: TRBV7-3; D: TRBD1; J: TRBJ1-3; size: NA
DNA: TGTGCCAGCAGCCCAATGGGAAGGGGTGGCAATCAGCCCCAGCATTTT; CDR3: CASSPMGRGGNQPQHF; V: TRBV7-9; D: NA; J: TRBJ1-5; size: NA
DNA: TGTGCCATCGGGACAGGGACAATCAACGAGCAGTACTTC; CDR3: CAIGTGTINEQYF; V: TRBV10-3; D: TRBD1; J: TRBJ2-7; size: NA